The clone carrying this T cell receptor (beta chain) was counted a single time. The CDR3 length is 16 residues. Germline values: CDR1 SGHAT, CDR2 FQNNGV. V lost 3 bases and J lost 3; bases outside the gene matches: 4. The data belong to a study of blood T cell repertoires in COVID-19. The data were produced by immunoSEQ multiplex PCR, yet TCRdb's version contains in-frame clones alone and is incomplete. The sample holds 300,000 or so clones, around four fifths seen once. The chain joins TRBV11-2 to TRBJ1-5; 11 bases agree with TRBD1. This clonotype originated in a woman aged 50 to 65 with active or convalescent COVID-19. The sample was peripheral blood. The CDR3 is CASSLRTGGSNQPQHF. The CDR3 region has the DNA TGTGCCAGCAGCTTGCGGACAGGGGGCTCCAATCAGCCCCAGCATTTT.